This T cell receptor beta chain was profiled in a study of blood T cells in healthy people across ages. V gave up 5 bases and J gave up 4 bases; unmatched junction bases: 6. The CDR3 contains 16 residues. Germline V gene sequence: CDR1 SGHTA, CDR2 FQGNSA. Through a sample-barcoded 5' primer and a J-beta primer mix, a second PCR was run for about 6 to 11 cycles. TCRdb fed the 5' RACE reads into MiXCR, producing one record per CDR3 protein. The sample records about 1.4 million distinct CDR3 sequences, approximately 59% being singletons. The sequenced sample consisted of blood. The chain has TRBV7-2 and TRBJ2-7, with 15 positions matching TRBD2. The TCR originated in a man aged 18 to 30 in good health. The CDR3 DNA follows: TGTGCCAGCAGCGGAGGGACTAGCGGGAGGCGGTACGAGCAGTACTTC. It encodes CASSGGTSGRRYEQYF.